A single T cell receptor (beta chain) is shown here with its context. Its matching antigen is unknown. This record comes from a study of Ad26.COV2.S vaccination and SARS-CoV-2 variants. Regarding the study as a whole: From the TCR breadth and depth analyses, total T cell responses may have been underestimated. Among vaccine recipients, spike-specific TCR breadth exceeded that of placebo recipients. Placebo recipients and vaccine recipients were similar in non-spike TCR breadth.

Libraries were prepared by immunoSEQ multiplex PCR; TCRdb keeps only in-frame clonotypes and omits some of them. The sample shows over 250,000 clones, more than 70% of them seen only once. Germline V gene sequence: CDR1 SGHRS, CDR2 YFSETQ. This CDR3 region has 14 residues. Trimming left V 2 bases short and J 8 bases short, with 14 bases between. The treatment here: 19 received Ad26.COV2.S at low or high dose, single or two shots; several received placebo; per-sample allocation not given. Day 63 following the first vaccine or placebo injection was when the samples were taken. Within Boston, the person who donated was an adult of 18-55 years.

The source was peripheral blood, collected in a trial of Ad26.COV2.S vaccine versus placebo. The V and J genes are TRBV5-1 and TRBJ2-1; tentative D call: TRBD1 (5 bases). This clonotype was sampled from a person aged 18-60 years who received the Ad26.COV2.S COVID-19 vaccine or a placebo. The CDR3 DNA sequence: TGCGCCAGCAGCTTCCCCAGGGCTGTGGATGAGCAGTTCTTC. Translation: CASSFPRAVDEQFF.